Listed below are T cell receptor beta chains from one sample, sequenced in a study of shared clonotypes between healthy human individuals. The assay was immunoSEQ multiplex PCR, and TCRdb's table has in-frame clones only and misses some. The sample has fewer than 600,000 clones; around 77% are singletons. Specimen: PBMCs. The receptors derive from a woman in her thirties or forties in good health. Some clones in this sample may be carry-over from other donors' samples. Both conserved end residues are part of each CDR3. The order of the fields is V gene, J gene, D gene, clone size, CDR3 DNA, CDR3 protein. A D gene is named only where the DNA matches it firmly. Expanded clones get a size class; other rows say once, few or many, or leave the size out.

V: TRBV30; J: TRBJ1-3; D: .; size: .; DNA: TGTGCCTGGAGTGTACTGGCTCTATACCACTCTGGAAACACCATATATTTT; CDR3: CAWSVLALYHSGNTIYF
V: TRBV5-6; J: TRBJ1-2; D: .; size: .; DNA: TGTGCCAGCAGCCCCGGGACACCTTACTATGGCTACACCTTC; CDR3: CASSPGTPYYGYTF
V: TRBV30; J: TRBJ1-2; D: .; size: .; DNA: TGTGCCTGGACCTTTTCGGAAAACTATGGCTACACCTTC; CDR3: CAWTFSENYGYTF
V: TRBV5-6; J: TRBJ2-7; D: .; size: .; DNA: TGTGCCAGCAGCTTGGAGGTGAGCTCCTACGAGCAGTACTTC; CDR3: CASSLEVSSYEQYF
V: TRBV29-1; J: TRBJ1-5; D: TRBD1; size: many; DNA: TGCAGCGTCCGGACAGGGGATAGCAATCAGCCCCAGCATTTT; CDR3: CSVRTGDSNQPQHF
V: TRBV6-1; J: TRBJ2-7; D: .; size: .; DNA: TGTGCCACCCGGGAATGGGGTGCCCAGAACGAGCAGTACTTC; CDR3: CATREWGAQNEQYF
V: TRBV7-9; J: TRBJ2-7; D: TRBD2; size: once; DNA: TGTGCCAGCAGCTTCCTGACTAGCGGGAGTGACGAGCAGTACTTC; CDR3: CASSFLTSGSDEQYF
V: TRBV29-1; J: TRBJ1-1; D: .; size: .; DNA: TGCGGCGTTGGGCGGGAACCCAACACTGAAGCTTTCTTT; CDR3: CGVGREPNTEAFF
V: TRBV30; J: TRBJ2-1; D: TRBD2; size: .; DNA: TGTGCCTGGAGAACTAGCGGGAGTTACAATGAGCAGTTCTTC; CDR3: CAWRTSGSYNEQFF
V: TRBV5-1; J: TRBJ2-5; D: .; size: .; DNA: TGCGCCAGCAGCAAGACTAGTGCGGAGACCCAGTACTTC; CDR3: CASSKTSAETQYF
V: TRBV20-1; J: TRBJ2-5; D: .; size: .; DNA: TGCAGTGCTATGTCTCCGGAGACCCAGTACTTC; CDR3: CSAMSPETQYF